Presented here are 9 T cell receptor beta chains from one specimen sequenced in a study of T cells in Graves' hyperthyroidism and ophthalmopathy (dated by TCRdb to about 2019). The library was built by means of multiplex PCR. For sequencing, an Illumina HiSeq 2000 was employed. TCR beta CDR3 regions were amplified from RNA transcripts. A first-round RT-PCR of the TCR CDR3 used the HTBI primer set with the Qiagen OneStep RT-PCR kit. TCRdb itself trimmed the public reads at Q25 with fastp, ran MiXCR and retained productive beta chains. Records with the same CDR3 protein are collapsed into one entry carrying the most frequent genes and DNA. The sample table holds tens of thousands of distinct CDR3 sequences, of which 52% were seen once. The ten largest clones add up to 25% of the sample. The sequencing sample was made of blood. The source is a woman aged 40 to 50 with Graves' ophthalmopathy.

V usage is TRBV7-6 and J usage is TRBJ2-2; possibly TRBD2 for D (6 bases). CDR1 and CDR2 from the germline V gene are SGHVS and FNYEAQ. CDR3 size: 16 residues. V lost 1 base, J lost 8 bases, and 17 bases lay in between. The CDR3 nucleotides are TGTGCCAGCAGCTTAGAGGGACTCTGGAGGCCGGGGGAGCTGTTTTTT. Translating gives CASSLEGLWRPGELFF.

The V and J genes are TRBV7-9 and TRBJ2-7; TRBD2 matches at 11 bases. Trimming took 5 bases from V and 2 from J; bases not matched to a gene: 14. Germline-derived CDR1 and CDR2 are SEHNR and FQNEAQ (reference sequence). The CDR3 runs to 18 residues. CDR3 in DNA: TGTGCCAGCAGCGGATCTAGCGGGGGGCTCTGCTTACCCTACGAGCAGTACTTC. This sequence encodes CASSGSSGGLCLPYEQYF.

This clonotype turned up a few times. The V and J genes are TRBV12-2 and TRBJ2-3; the table names TRBD2, a call not compared with the DNA. TRBV12-2 is reported as a pseudogene. CDR3 length: 15 residues. CDR3 residues: CASRLGLAGPDTQYF. The CDR3 DNA is TGTGCAAGTCGCTTAGGACTAGCGGGACCAGATACGCAGTATTTT.

This clonotype has ten or more counts. V and J are TRBV12-3 or TRBV12-4 and TRBJ1-5; 9 nucleotides align to TRBD1. There are 15 residues in the CDR3. J lost 2 bases, V lost 5 bases, and 4 bases had no gene match. Written as DNA, the CDR3 is TGTGCCAGCAGTGGGGACAGGGTAGGCAATCAGCCCCAGCATTTT. Translation: CASSGDRVGNQPQHF.

With respect to this clonotype: Mismatch with germline at one junction end may stem from a read error. The CDR3 DNA reads TGTGCCTGCAGCTCGACAGGGCATTCACCCCTCCACTTT. This encodes CACSSTGHSPLHF. The V gene is TRBV7-3, the J gene TRBJ1-6, with 7 bases that match TRBD1. The CDR3 runs to 13 residues. The germline CDR1 and CDR2 sequences are SGHTA and FQGTGA.

The chain uses TRBV15 and TRBJ2-7; 8 positions match TRBD1. The CDR3 consists of 11 residues. From germline, CDR1 is LNHNV and CDR2 YYDKDF (reference sequence). The CDR3 sequence: CATSSRDRPWV. CDR3 sequence (DNA): TGTGCCACCAGCTCCCGGGACAGGCCCTGGGTC.

This clonotype was seen at least ten times. The chain is built from TRBV6-2 or TRBV6-3 and TRBJ2-3, with a possible D match to TRBD1 (6 bases). Trimming cost V 5 bases and J 2 bases, with 14 bases left between them. The V gene's germline CDR1 is MNHEY and CDR2 SVGEGT. The CDR3 sequence is 15 residues long. In nucleotides, the CDR3 is TGTGCCAGCAGTACTCAGGACAGATACACAGATACGCAGTATTTT. Amino acids: CASSTQDRYTDTQYF.

The V gene is TRBV7-3, the J gene TRBJ2-5; D is perhaps TRBD2 (7 bases). CDR1 and CDR2 from the germline V gene are SGHTA and FQGTGA. V was clipped by 2 bases and J by 2 bases, with 15 bases between them. CDR3 length: 16 residues. The CDR3 reads CASSLSKGGEQETQYF. CDR3 coding DNA: TGTGCCAGCAGCTTATCTAAGGGGGGGGAGCAAGAGACCCAGTACTTC.

This chain joins TRBV6-5 and TRBJ2-5; tentatively, D is TRBD2 (6 bases). Germline V gene sequence: CDR1 MNHEY, CDR2 SVGAGI. The V end lost 0 bases, the J end lost 2 bases, and 13 bases lay between the germline ends. The CDR3 is 16 residues long. In DNA, the CDR3 is TGTGCCAGCAGTTACTCGTTCCGGGAGATTCAAGAGACCCAGTACTTC. Its protein product is CASSYSFREIQETQYF.